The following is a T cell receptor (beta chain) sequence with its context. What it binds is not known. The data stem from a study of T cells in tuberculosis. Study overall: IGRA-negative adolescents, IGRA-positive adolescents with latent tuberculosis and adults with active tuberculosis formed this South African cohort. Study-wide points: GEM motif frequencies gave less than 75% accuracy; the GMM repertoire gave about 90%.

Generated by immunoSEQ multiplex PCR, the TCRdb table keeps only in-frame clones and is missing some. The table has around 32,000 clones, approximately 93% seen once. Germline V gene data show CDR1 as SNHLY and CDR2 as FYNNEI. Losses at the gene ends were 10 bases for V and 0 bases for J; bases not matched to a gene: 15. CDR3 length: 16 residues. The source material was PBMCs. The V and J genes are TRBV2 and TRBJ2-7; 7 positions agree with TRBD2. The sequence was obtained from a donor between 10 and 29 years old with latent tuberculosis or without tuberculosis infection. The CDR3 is CATRGGYSGSSYEQYF. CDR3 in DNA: TGTGCCACCCGCGGGGGTTATAGCGGCAGCTCCTACGAGCAGTACTTC.